The source of this T cell receptor (beta chain) is a study of long-term antiretroviral therapy in people with HIV. A v3.0 immunoSEQ assay was performed at survey level. Repertoires were generated with immunoSEQ multiplex PCR, while TCRdb's copy carries only in-frame clones and drops some. The sample records some 2,500 clones, 75% to 85% being singletons. The CDR3 length is 15 residues. V lost 6 bases, J lost 5 bases, and 10 bases stayed unmatched. CDR1 and CDR2 from the germline V gene are SGHDT and YYEEEE. The input for sequencing was unsorted PBMCs, taken 0.4 years before starting antiretroviral therapy. The rearrangement links TRBV5-6 to TRBJ2-2; 7 bases agree with TRBD2. The sequence came from a woman in her thirties or forties with HIV. CDR3 nucleotides: TGTGCCAGCATCAGCGGGGAGGGGTTAACCGGGGAGCTGTTTTTT. Translation: CASISGEGLTGELFF.